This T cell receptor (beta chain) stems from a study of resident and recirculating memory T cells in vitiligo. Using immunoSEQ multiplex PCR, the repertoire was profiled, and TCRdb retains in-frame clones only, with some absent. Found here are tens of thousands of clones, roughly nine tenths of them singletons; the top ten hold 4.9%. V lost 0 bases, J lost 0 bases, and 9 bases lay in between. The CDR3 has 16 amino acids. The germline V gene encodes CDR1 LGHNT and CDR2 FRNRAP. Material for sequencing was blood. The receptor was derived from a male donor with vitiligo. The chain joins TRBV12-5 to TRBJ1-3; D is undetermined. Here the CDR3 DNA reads TGTGCTAGTGGTTTGGTATTAGATCTCTCTGGAAACACCATATATTTT. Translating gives CASGLVLDLSGNTIYF.